Following are 30 T cell receptor beta chains from one sample sequenced in a study of blood T cell repertoires in COVID-19. Sequencing was performed with immunoSEQ multiplex PCR; in TCRdb, only in-frame clones are kept and a portion is missing. Among approximately 110,000 clones listed, around 85% were seen once. Sequenced input: peripheral blood. The receptor set was obtained from a woman aged 80 or over with COVID-19, enrolled during active disease.

This chain links TRBV2 with TRBJ2-7; a weak D match, TRBD2 (5 bases). This CDR3 is 13 amino acids long. The germline gives CDR1 SNHLY, CDR2 FYNNEI. V was trimmed by 0 bases and J by 6 bases, leaving 9 bases between them. CDR3 DNA: TGTGCCAGCAGTGAAGCCAAACGGGGCGAGCAGTACTTC. It specifies CASSEAKRGEQYF. The whole variable domain, filled in from reference TRBV2 and TRBJ2-7, reads EPEVTQTPSHQVTQMGQEVILRCVPISNHLYFYWYRQILGQKVEFLVSFYNNEISEKSEIFDDQFSVERPDGSNFTLKIRSTKLEDSAMYFCASSEAKRGEQYFGPGTRLTVT.

A few counts support this clone. CDR3 DNA sequence: TGTGCCAGCAGTGCCAGAACTAGCGGGGCTCAAGAGACCCAGTACTTC. The encoded protein is CASSARTSGAQETQYF. V and J are TRBV28 and TRBJ2-5; TRBD2 matches at 10 bases. Germline V gene sequence: CDR1 MDHEN, CDR2 SYDVKM. The CDR3 sequence is 16 residues long. Trimming cost V 5 bases and J 2 bases; bases outside gene matches: 8.

The rearrangement links TRBV5-5 to TRBJ1-5, with a weak D call TRBD1 (5 bases). The germline gives CDR1 SGHKS, CDR2 YYEKEE (reference sequence). The CDR3 totals 15 residues. The V and J ends lost 3 bases and 2 bases respectively, with 12 bases between them. The CDR3 bases are TGTGCCAGCAGCTACCGGGGGTCGGGCAATCAGCCCCAGCATTTT. Translated, it gives CASSYRGSGNQPQHF. The whole variable domain, remainder taken from reference TRBV5-5 and TRBJ1-5, is DAGVTQSPTHLIKTRGQQVTLRCSPISGHKSVSWYQQVLGQGPQFIFQYYEKEERGRGNFPDRFSARQFPNYSSELNVNALLLGDSALYLCASSYRGSGNQPQHFGDGTRLSIL.

This clone showed up just once. The rearrangement links TRBV4-3 to TRBJ1-2; D is unresolved. V shed 0 bases and J shed 2 bases, with 13 bases lying between them. This CDR3 spans 16 amino acids. Germline V gene sequence: CDR1 LGHNA, CDR2 YSLEER. The CDR3 nucleotides are TGCGCCAGCAGCCAAGAAGTCAGGCAGACGAACTATGGCTACACCTTC. Protein sequence: CASSQEVRQTNYGYTF.

The chain couples TRBV27 to TRBJ2-4; no firm D call. The V and J ends lost 5 bases and 0 bases respectively, with 17 bases between them. CDR3 length: 17 residues. Looked up from germline, CDR1 is MNHEY and CDR2 is SMNVEV (reference sequence). Written as DNA, the CDR3 is TGTGCCAGCAGTCCCCTCGGTGTGTCTCTAGCCAAAAACATTCAGTACTTC. Amino acids: CASSPLGVSLAKNIQYF.

The chain combines TRBV18 with TRBJ1-5; D is unresolved. Germline CDR1 is KGHSH and CDR2 is LQKENI. The germline V and J ends were trimmed by 5 bases and 0 bases, with 11 bases remaining between them. The CDR3 covers 15 residues. CDR3: CASSAAEYSNQPQHF. For the CDR3, the DNA is TGTGCCAGCTCAGCAGCGGAGTATAGCAATCAGCCCCAGCATTTT. The whole variable domain, remainder taken from reference TRBV18 and TRBJ1-5, is NAGVMQNPRHLVRRRGQEARLRCSPMKGHSHVYWYRQLPEEGLKFMVYLQKENIIDESGMPKERFSAEFPKEGPSILRIQQVVRGDSAAYFCASSAAEYSNQPQHFGDGTRLSIL.

J is TRBJ1-4 and V is TRBV5-1; a possible D gene is TRBD1 (6 bases). The germline V and J ends were trimmed by 0 bases and 4 bases, with 16 bases remaining between them. The CDR3 has 17 amino acids. The germline CDR1 and CDR2 sequences are SGHRS and YFSETQ. The CDR3: CASSLAGGGGGNEKLFF. The CDR3 DNA is TGCGCCAGCAGCTTGGCCGGGGGCGGGGGCGGTAATGAAAAACTGTTTTTT.

J is TRBJ2-1 and V is TRBV5-3; perhaps TRBD2 as D (6 bases). TRBV5-3 is given ORF status, its function remaining uncertain. Trimming cost V 4 bases and J 4 bases, with 21 bases left between them. The CDR3 totals 17 residues. CDR3 loop: CARSPNWDFHRYNEQFF. CDR3 bases: TGTGCCAGAAGCCCCAACTGGGACTTCCACAGGTACAATGAGCAGTTCTTC.

This clone came up once. V and J are TRBV11-2 and TRBJ2-2; TRBD1 is a possible D gene (5 bases). The V end was cut by 3 bases, the J end by 0 bases, with 8 bases between. The CDR3 length is 15 residues. CDR1 and CDR2 (germline): SGHAT, FQNNGV. The CDR3 DNA reads TGTGCCAGCAGCTTCGGCAGGGCGAACACCGGGGAGCTGTTTTTT. This codes for CASSFGRANTGELFF.

This sequence joins TRBV5-1 and TRBJ2-1; 7 nucleotides agree with TRBD2. The V gene end was trimmed by 0 bases and the J gene end by 1 base; junction bases not matched to a gene: 7. Germline values: CDR1 SGHRS, CDR2 YFSETQ. The CDR3 spans 17 residues. In DNA form, the CDR3 reads TGCGCCAGCAGCTTGGCCGGCGGGAGTACGTCCTACAATGAGCAGTTCTTC. It is translated as CASSLAGGSTSYNEQFF.

The chain carries TRBV5-1 and TRBJ1-3; D uncertain. The length of the CDR3 is 15 residues. The V and J ends lost 0 bases and 0 bases respectively, with 7 bases between them. Germline V gene sequence: CDR1 SGHRS, CDR2 YFSETQ. The CDR3 coding sequence is TGCGCCAGCAGCTTGGCCGCGAACTCTGGAAACACCATATATTTT. It is translated as CASSLAANSGNTIYF.

This chain uses TRBV11-2 with TRBJ1-5; D is ambiguous. The CDR3 has 16 amino acids. The germline gives CDR1 SGHAT, CDR2 FQNNGV. V lost 0 bases to trimming and J lost 0 bases, with 9 bases between them. Here the CDR3 reads CASSLDSGDSNQPQHF. The DNA of the CDR3 is TGTGCCAGCAGCTTAGATTCGGGAGATAGCAATCAGCCCCAGCATTTT.

The V gene is TRBV4-3, the J gene TRBJ1-2; 7 bases fit TRBD1. CDR1 and CDR2 from the germline V gene are LGHNA and YSLEER. The CDR3 covers 15 residues. V trimming: 3 bases; J trimming: 3 bases; junction bases outside the gene matches: 7. The CDR3 DNA reads TGCGCCAGCAGCCATTTATCCGGGACAGACTATGGCTACACCTTC. Protein sequence: CASSHLSGTDYGYTF.

The V gene is TRBV6-5, the J gene TRBJ2-3, with 11 positions matching TRBD2. Germline CDR1 reads MNHEY; CDR2 reads SVGAGI. This CDR3 is built from 15 residues. V shed 7 bases and J 5 bases; nucleotides not matched to a gene: 8. CDR3: CASITSGSVKDTQYF. DNA of the CDR3: TGTGCCAGCATCACTAGCGGGAGTGTCAAAGATACGCAGTATTTT.

V usage is TRBV29-1 and J usage is TRBJ2-7; 9 bases align to TRBD2. The germline CDR1 and CDR2 sequences are SQVTM and ANQGSEA. The CDR3 consists of 14 residues. V shed 6 bases, J shed 7 bases, and the junction held 13 bases outside the gene matches. Here the CDR3 DNA reads TGCAGCGTCAAAGGGGGCGGGAGGGCCGTAGAGCAGTACTTC. Encoded protein: CSVKGGGRAVEQYF.

The gene calls are TRBV5-6 and TRBJ2-4; a possible D gene is TRBD2 (6 bases). V gave up 4 bases and J gave up 6 bases, with 14 bases separating them. The CDR3 extends over 14 amino acids. Germline lookup yields CDR1 SGHDT and CDR2 YYEEEE. CDR3 DNA: TGTGCCAGCAGCCCATTAACGGGAGCAAACATTCAGTACTTC. It encodes CASSPLTGANIQYF.

This chain connects TRBV5-6 to TRBJ2-3, with 7 bases fitting TRBD2. The V segment lost 0 bases and the J segment 2 bases; nucleotides outside the gene matches: 3. The CDR3 is 15 residues long. Germline V CDR1 and CDR2: SGHDT, YYEEEE. CDR3 coding DNA: TGTGCCAGCAGCTTGGTGGGGGGGAACACAGATACGCAGTATTTT. Its protein product is CASSLVGGNTDTQYF.

The chain uses TRBV7-2 and TRBJ2-5; the D gene is possibly TRBD2 (6 bases). Germline assignment: CDR1 SGHTA and CDR2 FQGNSA. V lost 5 bases to trimming and J lost 2 bases, with 18 bases between them. The CDR3 consists of 16 residues. CDR3 sequence (DNA): TGTGCCAGCAGCCCTCGGAGGGGTGGGGTACAAGAGACCCAGTACTTC. The encoded protein is CASSPRRGGVQETQYF.

The V gene is TRBV5-1, the J gene TRBJ1-1; maybe TRBD1 (6 bases). The germline V gene encodes CDR1 SGHRS and CDR2 YFSETQ. V lost 4 bases to trimming and J lost 0 bases, with 19 bases between them. The CDR3 is made up of 17 amino acids. In DNA form, the CDR3 reads TGCGCCAGCAGCGCGTCATTGGGGGCGGACATGAACACTGAAGCTTTCTTT. Translation gives CASSASLGADMNTEAFF. Full variable domain (remainder filled in from reference TRBV5-1 and TRBJ1-1): KAGVTQTPRYLIKTRGQQVTLSCSPISGHRSVSWYQQTPGQGLQFLFEYFSETQRNKGNFPGRFSGRQFSNSRSEMNVSTLELGDSALYLCASSASLGADMNTEAFFGQGTRLTVV.

V is TRBV11-2 and J is TRBJ1-4; 10 bases fit TRBD1. The J segment lost 7 bases and the V segment lost 2 bases, leaving 10 bases of the junction unmatched. From germline, CDR1 is SGHAT and CDR2 FQNNGV. The CDR3 consists of 17 residues. The CDR3 nucleotides are TGTGCCAGCAGCTTAACTATGGACAGGGGGGTGGGTGAAAAACTGTTTTTT. Protein: CASSLTMDRGVGEKLFF.

The rearrangement uses TRBV6-2 or TRBV6-3 and TRBJ1-1, with a tentative D call TRBD1 (5 bases). CDR1 is MNHEY, CDR2 SVGEGT, per germline. Between the trimmed V and J ends, which lost 6 bases and 3 bases, there was a span of 17 bases. CDR3 size: 15 residues. The CDR3 protein is CASRPGGRQYTEAFF. DNA of the CDR3: TGTGCCAGCAGACCTGGGGGGAGACAGTACACTGAAGCTTTCTTT.

The chain has TRBV7-2 and TRBJ2-1; 8 nucleotides line up with TRBD1. V trimming: 5 bases; J trimming: 4 bases; junction bases outside the gene matches: 10. The length of the CDR3 is 16 residues. Germline CDR1 reads SGHTA; CDR2 reads FQGNSA. Here the CDR3 DNA reads TGTGCCAGCAGCCCGAGAGGCAGGGGGCTTTACAATGAGCAGTTCTTC. It is translated as CASSPRGRGLYNEQFF.

The chain recombines TRBV28 with TRBJ2-7; 8 nucleotides align to TRBD2. The J segment lost 3 bases and the V segment lost 7 bases, leaving 5 bases of the junction unmatched. Germline V lookup: CDR1 MDHEN, CDR2 SYDVKM. The CDR3 is 13 amino acids. The CDR3: CASTTGGVYEQYF. The CDR3 DNA reads TGTGCCAGCACCACGGGAGGGGTCTACGAGCAGTACTTC.

V and J are TRBV4-3 and TRBJ2-1; 8 nucleotides line up with TRBD1. This CDR3 comprises 15 residues. Trimming at V came to 6 bases and at J to 0 bases, leaving 4 bases not matched to a gene. Germline assignment: CDR1 LGHNA and CDR2 YSLEER. CDR3 nucleotide sequence: TGCGCCAGCAGACGGACAGGGAGCTCCTACAATGAGCAGTTCTTC. It specifies CASRRTGSSYNEQFF.

This chain links TRBV6-2 or TRBV6-3 with TRBJ1-6; TRBD1 matches at 9 bases. The CDR3 length is 15 residues. V shed 5 bases and J 7 bases; nucleotides not matched to a gene: 6. Germline V lookup: CDR1 MNHEY, CDR2 SVGEGT. The CDR3 reads CASSDRTGANSPLHF. The DNA of the CDR3 is TGTGCCAGCAGTGATCGGACAGGGGCAAATTCACCCCTCCACTTT.

J is TRBJ2-3 and V is TRBV27; the D gene is possibly TRBD2 (5 bases). Germline assignment: CDR1 MNHEY and CDR2 SMNVEV (reference sequence). This CDR3 comprises 14 residues. V shed 6 bases and J shed 4 bases, with 14 bases lying between them. The CDR3 DNA reads TGTGCCAGCAGGCGTACTAGTTTCCCAGATACGCAGTATTTT. Its protein product is CASRRTSFPDTQYF.

This clone has just one count. This chain links TRBV24-1 with TRBJ1-5; 8 bases agree with TRBD1. Per the germline V gene, CDR1 is KGHDR and CDR2 is SFDVKD. Trimming removed 4 bases from V and 3 bases from J; junction bases left unmatched: 7. The CDR3 length is 16 residues. For the CDR3, the DNA is TGTGCCACCAGTGACCCGGGACAGGCGAACAATCAGCCCCAGCATTTT. Translated: CATSDPGQANNQPQHF.

J is TRBJ1-1 and V is TRBV28; possible D gene TRBD1, 6 bases. From germline, CDR1 is MDHEN and CDR2 SYDVKM. The V end was cut by 6 bases, the J end by 10 bases, with 24 bases between. There are 15 residues in the CDR3. In nucleotides, the CDR3 is TGTGCCAGCAGCGAGAACACACCGGGGGGGCGTGGAGCTTTCTTT. Translated: CASSENTPGGRGAFF.

The chain has TRBV25-1 and TRBJ1-2; D gene ambiguous. CDR1 is MGHDK and CDR2 is SYGVNS in the germline V gene. The CDR3 totals 11 residues. Deletions cut 4 bases from V and 4 bases from J, with 4 bases between. The CDR3 loop is CASSGGYGYTF. The CDR3 DNA is TGTGCCAGCAGTGGCGGCTATGGCTACACCTTC.

The chain couples TRBV27 to TRBJ2-2, with TRBD2 identical over 10 bases. In germline, CDR1 is MNHEY, CDR2 SMNVEV (reference sequence). This CDR3 has 15 residues. Germline trimming cut 4 bases from V and 4 bases from J; bases unmatched to any gene: 3. CDR3 coding DNA: TGTGCCAGCAGTTCGAGCGGGAGGGCCACCGGGGAGCTGTTTTTT. Translating it yields CASSSSGRATGELFF.